Listed below are T cell receptor beta chains from one sample, sequenced in a study of spatial heterogeneity in lung cancer. TCRdb independently ran MiXCR on the 5' RACE reads; one entry per CDR3 protein. The data show some 5,100 distinct CDR3 sequences, with about an eighth seen just once and 15% held by the top ten. Sequences were derived from lung tumor tissue, sampled at surgery. The receptors come from a female donor with early-stage non-small cell lung cancer. Both conserved end residues are part of each CDR3. A D gene is named only where the DNA matches it firmly. Size tells how often a clone was seen (once, few, many) or the class of an expanded clone, and some rows leave it out.

>-|TRBJ2-6|large|TRBV20-1
CSARDLGANVLTF
>-|TRBJ2-3|once|TRBV3-1
CASSRQSTDTQYF
>TRBD2|TRBJ2-3|medium-sized|TRBV7-2
CASSVGGLAATDTQYF
>-|TRBJ2-7|medium-sized|TRBV20-1
CSAPEIGNEQYF
>-|TRBJ1-1|medium-sized|TRBV6-2/TRBV6-3
CASKVTWGTEAFF
>TRBD1|TRBJ2-7|many|TRBV29-1
CSVELDRSLEQYF
>-|TRBJ1-4|medium-sized|TRBV28
CASKAMGEKLFF
>-|TRBJ1-5|medium-sized|TRBV15
CATSRDLRGGNQPQHF
>-|TRBJ2-2|-|TRBV4-3
CASSQEALPGELFF
>-|TRBJ1-1|many|TRBV12-3/TRBV12-4
CASSFWGAKKAFF
>-|TRBJ1-5|medium-sized|TRBV19
CASTRAGVSNQPQHF
>-|TRBJ2-5|medium-sized|TRBV21-1
CASSIGRSQETQYF
>TRBD1|TRBJ1-3|many|TRBV11-2
CASSPRTGLSGNTIYF
>TRBD2|TRBJ2-3|many|TRBV27
CASSLLGLAGGSSTDTQYF
>-|TRBJ1-5|medium-sized|TRBV7-2
CASSLDGFNQPQHF
>-|TRBJ1-1|medium-sized|TRBV14
CASSQESRTALEAFF
>TRBD2|TRBJ2-3|many|TRBV20-1
CSAIQREAGTDTQYF
>-|TRBJ2-2|medium-sized|TRBV6-2/TRBV6-3
CASNNAGELFF
>TRBD2|TRBJ2-1|many|TRBV20-1
CSAKLAGAPREDEQFF
>TRBD2|TRBJ2-3|medium-sized|TRBV30
CAWSVAGGSDTQYF
>TRBD1|TRBJ1-5|many|TRBV24-1
CATRDRVGQPQHF